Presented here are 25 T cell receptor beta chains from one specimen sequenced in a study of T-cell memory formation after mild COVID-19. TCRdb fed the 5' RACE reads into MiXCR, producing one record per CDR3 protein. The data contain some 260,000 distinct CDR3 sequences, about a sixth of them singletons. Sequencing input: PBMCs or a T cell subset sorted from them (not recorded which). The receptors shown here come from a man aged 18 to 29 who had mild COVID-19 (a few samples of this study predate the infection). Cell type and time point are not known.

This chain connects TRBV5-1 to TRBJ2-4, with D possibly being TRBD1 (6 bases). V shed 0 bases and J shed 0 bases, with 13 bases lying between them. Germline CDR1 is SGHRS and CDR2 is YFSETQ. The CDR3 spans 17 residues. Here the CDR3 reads CASSLVYRGGAKNIQYF. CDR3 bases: TGCGCCAGCAGCTTGGTATATCGAGGGGGAGCCAAAAACATTCAGTACTTC.

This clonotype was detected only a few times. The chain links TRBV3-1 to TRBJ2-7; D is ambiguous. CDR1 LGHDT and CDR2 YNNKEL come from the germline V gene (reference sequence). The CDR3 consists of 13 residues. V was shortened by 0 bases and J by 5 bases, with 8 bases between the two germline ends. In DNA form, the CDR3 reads TGTGCCAGCAGCCAAGAATTGCCCAACGAGCAGTACTTC. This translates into CASSQELPNEQYF.

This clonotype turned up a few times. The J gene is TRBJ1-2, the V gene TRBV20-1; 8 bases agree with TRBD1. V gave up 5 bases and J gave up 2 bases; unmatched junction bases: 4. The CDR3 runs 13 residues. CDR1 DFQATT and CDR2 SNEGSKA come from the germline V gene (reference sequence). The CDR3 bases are TGCAGTGCTTGGAGGACAGGGAACTATGGCTACACCTTC. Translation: CSAWRTGNYGYTF.

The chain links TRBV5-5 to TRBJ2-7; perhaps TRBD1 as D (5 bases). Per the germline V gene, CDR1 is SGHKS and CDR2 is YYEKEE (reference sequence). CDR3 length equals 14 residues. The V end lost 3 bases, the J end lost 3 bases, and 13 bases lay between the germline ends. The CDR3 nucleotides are TGTGCCAGCAGCTCTACGACAGTTCACTACGAGCAGTACTTC. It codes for CASSSTTVHYEQYF.

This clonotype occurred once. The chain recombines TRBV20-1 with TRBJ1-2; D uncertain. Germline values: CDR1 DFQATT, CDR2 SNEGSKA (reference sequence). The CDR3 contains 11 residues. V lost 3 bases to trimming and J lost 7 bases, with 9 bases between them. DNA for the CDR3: TGCAGTGCTAGTCCCGGCTCTGGCTACACCTTC. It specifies CSASPGSGYTF.

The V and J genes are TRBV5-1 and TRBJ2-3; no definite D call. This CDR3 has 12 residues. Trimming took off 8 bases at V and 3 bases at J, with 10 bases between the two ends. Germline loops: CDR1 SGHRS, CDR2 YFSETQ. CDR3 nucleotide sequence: TGCGCCAGAAGCCCTTCTACAGATACGCAGTATTTT. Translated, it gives CARSPSTDTQYF.

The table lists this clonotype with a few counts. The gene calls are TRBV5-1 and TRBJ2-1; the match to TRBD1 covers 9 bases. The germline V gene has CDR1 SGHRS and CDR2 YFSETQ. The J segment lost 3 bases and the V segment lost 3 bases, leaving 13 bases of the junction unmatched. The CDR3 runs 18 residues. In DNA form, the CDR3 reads TGCGCCAGCAGCTCCCGCACTCCGGGACAGGGCCTCTACAATGAGCAGTTCTTC. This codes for CASSSRTPGQGLYNEQFF.

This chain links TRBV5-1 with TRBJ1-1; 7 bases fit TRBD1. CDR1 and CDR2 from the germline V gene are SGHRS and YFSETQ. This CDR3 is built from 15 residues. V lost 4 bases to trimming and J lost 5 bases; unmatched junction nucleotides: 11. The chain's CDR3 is CASSQPQGWSTEAFF. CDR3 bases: TGCGCCAGCAGCCAACCACAGGGGTGGAGTACTGAAGCTTTCTTT.

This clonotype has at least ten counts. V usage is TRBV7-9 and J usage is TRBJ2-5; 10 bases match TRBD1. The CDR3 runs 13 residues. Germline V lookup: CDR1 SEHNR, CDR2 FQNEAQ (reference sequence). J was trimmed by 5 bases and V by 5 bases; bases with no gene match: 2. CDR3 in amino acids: CASSRGQGETQYF. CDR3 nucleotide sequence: TGTGCCAGCAGCAGGGGACAGGGGGAGACCCAGTACTTC.

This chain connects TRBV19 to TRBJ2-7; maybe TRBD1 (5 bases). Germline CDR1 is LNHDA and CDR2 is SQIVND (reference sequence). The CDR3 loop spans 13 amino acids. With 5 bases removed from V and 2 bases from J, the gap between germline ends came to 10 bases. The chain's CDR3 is CASSSQETYEQYF. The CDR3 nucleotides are TGTGCCAGTAGTTCACAGGAGACCTACGAGCAGTACTTC.

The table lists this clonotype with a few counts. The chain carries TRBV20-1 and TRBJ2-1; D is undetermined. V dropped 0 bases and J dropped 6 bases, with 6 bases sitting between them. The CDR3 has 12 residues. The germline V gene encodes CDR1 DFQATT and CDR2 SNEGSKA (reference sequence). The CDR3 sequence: CSARDKRNEQFF. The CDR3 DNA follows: TGCAGTGCTAGAGATAAACGCAATGAGCAGTTCTTC.

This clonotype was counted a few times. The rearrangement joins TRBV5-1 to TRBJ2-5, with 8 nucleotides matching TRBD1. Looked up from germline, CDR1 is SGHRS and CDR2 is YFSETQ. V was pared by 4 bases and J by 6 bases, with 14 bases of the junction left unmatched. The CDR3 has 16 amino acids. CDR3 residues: CASSVRVETGAKTQYF. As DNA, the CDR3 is TGCGCCAGCAGCGTGCGGGTTGAGACAGGGGCCAAGACCCAGTACTTC.

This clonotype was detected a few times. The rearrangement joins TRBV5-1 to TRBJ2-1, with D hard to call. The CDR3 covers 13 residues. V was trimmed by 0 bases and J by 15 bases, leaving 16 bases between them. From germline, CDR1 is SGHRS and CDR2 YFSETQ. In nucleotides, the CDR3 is TGCGCCAGCAGCTTGGGTGGCCTCCAAGGGCCGTTCTTC. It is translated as CASSLGGLQGPFF.

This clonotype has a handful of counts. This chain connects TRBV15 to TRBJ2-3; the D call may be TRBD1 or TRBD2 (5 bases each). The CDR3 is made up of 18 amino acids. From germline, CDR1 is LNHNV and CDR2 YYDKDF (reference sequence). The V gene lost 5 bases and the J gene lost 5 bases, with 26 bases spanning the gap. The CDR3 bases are TGTGCCACCAGCGACGGGACCCAAGACACGTCCTGGGAAGATACGCAGTATTTT. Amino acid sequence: CATSDGTQDTSWEDTQYF.

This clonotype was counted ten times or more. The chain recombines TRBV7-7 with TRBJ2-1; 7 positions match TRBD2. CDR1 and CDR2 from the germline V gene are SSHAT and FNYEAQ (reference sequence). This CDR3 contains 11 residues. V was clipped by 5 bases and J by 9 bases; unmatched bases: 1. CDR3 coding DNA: TGTGCCAGCAGCGGCGGGGGTGAGCAGTTCTTC. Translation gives CASSGGGEQFF.

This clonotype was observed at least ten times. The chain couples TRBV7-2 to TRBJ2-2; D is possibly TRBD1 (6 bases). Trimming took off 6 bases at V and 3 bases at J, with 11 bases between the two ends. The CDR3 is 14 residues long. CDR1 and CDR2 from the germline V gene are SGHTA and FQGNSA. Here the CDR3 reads CASRPTGYTGELFF. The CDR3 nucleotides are TGTGCCAGCAGGCCGACAGGTTACACCGGGGAGCTGTTTTTT.

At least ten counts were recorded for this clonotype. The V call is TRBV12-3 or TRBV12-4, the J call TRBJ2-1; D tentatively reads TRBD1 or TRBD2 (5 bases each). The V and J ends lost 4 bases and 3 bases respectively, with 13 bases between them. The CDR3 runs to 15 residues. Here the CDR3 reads CASSYGGTHYNEQFF. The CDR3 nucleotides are TGTGCCAGCAGTTATGGGGGTACCCACTACAATGAGCAGTTCTTC.

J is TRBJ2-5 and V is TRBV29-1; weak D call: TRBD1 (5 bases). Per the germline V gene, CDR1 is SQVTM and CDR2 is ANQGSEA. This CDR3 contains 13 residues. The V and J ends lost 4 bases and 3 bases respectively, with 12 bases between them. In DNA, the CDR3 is TGCAGCGTTGGGGGCAGGGCTAAAGAGACCCAGTACTTC. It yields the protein CSVGGRAKETQYF. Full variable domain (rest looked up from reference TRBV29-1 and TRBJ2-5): SAVISQKPSRDICQRGTSLTIQCQVDSQVTMMFWYRQQPGQSLTLIATANQGSEATYESGFVIDKFPISRPNLTFSTLTVSNMSPEDSSIYLCSVGGRAKETQYFGPGTRLLVL.

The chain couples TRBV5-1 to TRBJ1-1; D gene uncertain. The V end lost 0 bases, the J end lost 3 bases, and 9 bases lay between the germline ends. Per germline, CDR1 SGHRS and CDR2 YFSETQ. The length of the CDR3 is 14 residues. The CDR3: CASSLVAGDTEAFF. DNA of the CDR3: TGCGCCAGCAGCTTGGTCGCAGGAGACACTGAAGCTTTCTTT.

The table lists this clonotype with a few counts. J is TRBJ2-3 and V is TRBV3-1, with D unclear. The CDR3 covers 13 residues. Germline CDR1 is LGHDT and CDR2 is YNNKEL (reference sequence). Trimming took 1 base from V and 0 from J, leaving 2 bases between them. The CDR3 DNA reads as TGTGCCAGCAGCCAAGCCAGCACAGATACGCAGTATTTT. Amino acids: CASSQASTDTQYF.

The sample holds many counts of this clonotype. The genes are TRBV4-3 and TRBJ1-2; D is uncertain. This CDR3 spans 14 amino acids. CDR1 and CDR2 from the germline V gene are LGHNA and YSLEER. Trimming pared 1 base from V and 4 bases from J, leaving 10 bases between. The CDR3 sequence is CASSQAPGSYGYTF. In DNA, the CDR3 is TGCGCCAGCAGCCAAGCTCCGGGATCCTATGGCTACACCTTC.

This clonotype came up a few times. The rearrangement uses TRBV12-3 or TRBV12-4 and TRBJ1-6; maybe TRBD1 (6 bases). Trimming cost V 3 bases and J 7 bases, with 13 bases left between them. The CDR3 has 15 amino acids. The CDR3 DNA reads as TGTGCCAGCAGTTTCAGCGGGGGGCGAAATTCACCCCTCCACTTT. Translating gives CASSFSGGRNSPLHF.

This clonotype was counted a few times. CDR3 sequence reads: CAISDRRDSSYEQYF. The CDR3 DNA sequence: TGTGCCATCAGTGACAGAAGGGACAGCTCCTACGAGCAGTACTTC. The chain couples TRBV10-3 to TRBJ2-7; TRBD1 matches 7 bases. Trimming took 3 bases from V and 0 from J; bases not matched to a gene: 5. Germline assignment: CDR1 ENHRY and CDR2 SYGVKD. The CDR3 totals 15 residues.

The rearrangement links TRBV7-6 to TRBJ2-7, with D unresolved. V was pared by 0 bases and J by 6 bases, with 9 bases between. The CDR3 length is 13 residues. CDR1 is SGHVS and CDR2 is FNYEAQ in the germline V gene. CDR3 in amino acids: CASSLADRGEQYF. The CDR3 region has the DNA TGTGCCAGCAGCTTAGCAGACCGCGGCGAGCAGTACTTC.

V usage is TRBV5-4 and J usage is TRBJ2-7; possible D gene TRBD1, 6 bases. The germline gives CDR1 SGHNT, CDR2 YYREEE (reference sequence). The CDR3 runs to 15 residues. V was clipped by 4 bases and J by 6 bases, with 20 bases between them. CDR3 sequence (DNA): TGTGCCAGCAGCCTGGGGGCGACGAATCCCGGCGAGCAGTACTTC. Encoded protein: CASSLGATNPGEQYF.